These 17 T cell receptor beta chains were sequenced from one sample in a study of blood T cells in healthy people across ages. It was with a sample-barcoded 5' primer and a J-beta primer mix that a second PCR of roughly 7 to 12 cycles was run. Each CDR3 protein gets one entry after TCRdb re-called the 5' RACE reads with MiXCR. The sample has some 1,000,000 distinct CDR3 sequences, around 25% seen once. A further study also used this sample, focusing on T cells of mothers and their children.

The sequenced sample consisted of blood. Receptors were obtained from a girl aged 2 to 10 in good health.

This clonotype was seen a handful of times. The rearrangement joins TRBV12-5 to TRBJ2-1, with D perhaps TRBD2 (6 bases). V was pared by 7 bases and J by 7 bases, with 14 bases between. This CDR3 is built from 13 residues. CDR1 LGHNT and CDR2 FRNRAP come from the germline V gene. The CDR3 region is CASAERVGNEQFF. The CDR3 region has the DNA TGTGCTAGTGCCGAGCGGGTCGGAAATGAGCAGTTCTTC.

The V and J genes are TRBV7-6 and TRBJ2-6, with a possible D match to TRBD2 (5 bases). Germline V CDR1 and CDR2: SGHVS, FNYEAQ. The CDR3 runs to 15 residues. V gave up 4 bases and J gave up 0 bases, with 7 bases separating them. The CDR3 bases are TGTGCCAGCAGCTCGGGGTACTCTGGGGCCAACGTCCTGACTTTC. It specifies CASSSGYSGANVLTF.

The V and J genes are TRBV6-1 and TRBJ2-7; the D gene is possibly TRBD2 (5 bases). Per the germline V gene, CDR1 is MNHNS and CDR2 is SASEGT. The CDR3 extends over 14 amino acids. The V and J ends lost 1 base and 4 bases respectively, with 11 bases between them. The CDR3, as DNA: TGTGCCAGCAGTGAAGGAATCGGGGTTTACGAGCAGTACTTC. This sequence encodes CASSEGIGVYEQYF.

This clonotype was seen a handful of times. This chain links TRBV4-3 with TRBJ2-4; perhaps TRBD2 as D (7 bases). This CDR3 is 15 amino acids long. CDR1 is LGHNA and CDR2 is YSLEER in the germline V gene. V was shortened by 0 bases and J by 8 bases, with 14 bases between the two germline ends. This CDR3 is CASSQDTEGGDIQYF. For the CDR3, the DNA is TGCGCCAGCAGCCAAGATACCGAGGGGGGGGACATTCAGTACTTC.

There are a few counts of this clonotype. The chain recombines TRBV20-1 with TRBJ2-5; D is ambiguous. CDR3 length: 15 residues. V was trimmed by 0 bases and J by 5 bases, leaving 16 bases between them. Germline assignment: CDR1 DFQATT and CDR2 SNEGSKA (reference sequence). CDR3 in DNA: TGCAGTGCTAGAGATGCGGTAGTTGGGTCGGAGACCCAGTACTTC. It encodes CSARDAVVGSETQYF.

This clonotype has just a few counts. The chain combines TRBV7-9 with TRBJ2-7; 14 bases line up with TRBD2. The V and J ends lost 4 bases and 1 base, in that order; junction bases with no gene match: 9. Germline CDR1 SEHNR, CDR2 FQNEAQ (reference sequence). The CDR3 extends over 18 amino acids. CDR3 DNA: TGTGCCAGCAGCTCCTTCCCGGGACTAGCGGGGGCTTCCTACGAGCAGTACTTC. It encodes CASSSFPGLAGASYEQYF. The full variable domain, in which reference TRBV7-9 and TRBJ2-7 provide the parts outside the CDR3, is DTGVSQNPRHKITKRGQNVTFRCDPISEHNRLYWYRQTLGQGPEFLTYFQNEAQLEKSRLLSDRFSAERPKGSFSTLEIQRTEQGDSAMYLCASSSFPGLAGASYEQYFGPGTRLTVT.

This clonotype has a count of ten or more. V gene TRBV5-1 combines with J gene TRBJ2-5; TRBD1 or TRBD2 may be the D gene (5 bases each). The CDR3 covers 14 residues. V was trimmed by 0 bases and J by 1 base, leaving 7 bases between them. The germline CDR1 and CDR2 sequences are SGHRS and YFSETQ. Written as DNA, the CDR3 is TGCGCCAGCAGCTTGGGAGGGGCCCAAGAGACCCAGTACTTC. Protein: CASSLGGAQETQYF. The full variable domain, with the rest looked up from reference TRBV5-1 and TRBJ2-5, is KAGVTQTPRYLIKTRGQQVTLSCSPISGHRSVSWYQQTPGQGLQFLFEYFSETQRNKGNFPGRFSGRQFSNSRSEMNVSTLELGDSALYLCASSLGGAQETQYFGPGTRLLVL.

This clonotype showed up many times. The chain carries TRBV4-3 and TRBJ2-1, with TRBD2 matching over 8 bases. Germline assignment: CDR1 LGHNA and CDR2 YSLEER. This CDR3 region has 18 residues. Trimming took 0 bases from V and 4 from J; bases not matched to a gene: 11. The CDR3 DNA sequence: TGCGCCAGCAGCCAAGAGGGAATCGGGGGGGGGCCTTACAATGAGCAGTTCTTC. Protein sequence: CASSQEGIGGGPYNEQFF.

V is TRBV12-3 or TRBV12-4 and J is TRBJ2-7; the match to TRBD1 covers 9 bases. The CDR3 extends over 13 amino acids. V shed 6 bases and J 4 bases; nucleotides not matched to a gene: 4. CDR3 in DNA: TGTGCCAGCAGCACAGGGGGCGGGTACGAGCAGTACTTC. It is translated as CASSTGGGYEQYF.

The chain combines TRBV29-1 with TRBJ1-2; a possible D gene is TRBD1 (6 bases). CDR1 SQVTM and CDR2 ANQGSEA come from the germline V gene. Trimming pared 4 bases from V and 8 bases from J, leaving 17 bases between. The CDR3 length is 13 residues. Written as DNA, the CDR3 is TGCAGCGTTGCCCCCCAGGGGTCGGGAGGCTACACCTTC. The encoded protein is CSVAPQGSGGYTF. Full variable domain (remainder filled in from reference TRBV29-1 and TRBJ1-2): SAVISQKPSRDICQRGTSLTIQCQVDSQVTMMFWYRQQPGQSLTLIATANQGSEATYESGFVIDKFPISRPNLTFSTLTVSNMSPEDSSIYLCSVAPQGSGGYTFGSGTRLTVV.

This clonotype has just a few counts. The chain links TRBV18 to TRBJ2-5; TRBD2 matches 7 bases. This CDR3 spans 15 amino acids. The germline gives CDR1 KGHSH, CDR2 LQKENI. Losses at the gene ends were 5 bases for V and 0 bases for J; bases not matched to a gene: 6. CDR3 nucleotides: TGTGCCAGCTCAGCGATTAGCGGGTACCAAGAGACCCAGTACTTC. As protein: CASSAISGYQETQYF.

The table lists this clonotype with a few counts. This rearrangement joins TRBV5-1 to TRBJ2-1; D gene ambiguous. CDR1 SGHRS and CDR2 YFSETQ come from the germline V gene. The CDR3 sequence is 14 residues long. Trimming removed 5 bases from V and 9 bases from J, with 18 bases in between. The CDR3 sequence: CASRITTIGTEQFF. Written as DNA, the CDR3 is TGCGCCAGCAGGATAACTACGATTGGTACTGAGCAGTTCTTC.

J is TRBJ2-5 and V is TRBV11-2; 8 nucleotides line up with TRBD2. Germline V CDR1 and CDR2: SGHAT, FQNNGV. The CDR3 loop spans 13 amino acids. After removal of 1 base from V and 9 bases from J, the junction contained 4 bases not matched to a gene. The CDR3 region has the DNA TGTGCCAGCAGCTTAGCGGGAGGGCCGTCCCAGTACTTC. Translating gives CASSLAGGPSQYF.

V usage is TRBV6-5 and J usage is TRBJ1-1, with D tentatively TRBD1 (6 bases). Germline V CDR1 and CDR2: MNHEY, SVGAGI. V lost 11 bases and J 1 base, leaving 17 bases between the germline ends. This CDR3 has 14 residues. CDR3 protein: CASGPGTSNTEAFF. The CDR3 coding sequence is TGTGCCTCAGGGCCCGGGACATCGAACACTGAAGCTTTCTTT.

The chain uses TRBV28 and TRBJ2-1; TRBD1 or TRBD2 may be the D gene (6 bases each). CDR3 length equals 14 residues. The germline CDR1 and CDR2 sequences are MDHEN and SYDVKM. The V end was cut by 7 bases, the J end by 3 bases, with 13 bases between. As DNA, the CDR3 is TGTGCCAGCAAGGGGGGAAAGGACTACAATGAGCAGTTCTTC. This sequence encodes CASKGGKDYNEQFF.

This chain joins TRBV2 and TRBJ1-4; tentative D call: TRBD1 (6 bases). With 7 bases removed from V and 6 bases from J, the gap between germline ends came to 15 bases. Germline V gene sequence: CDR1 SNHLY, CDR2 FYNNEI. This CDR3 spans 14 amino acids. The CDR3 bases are TGTGCCAGCACACAGGGATCTTGGGATGAAAAACTGTTTTTT. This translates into CASTQGSWDEKLFF.

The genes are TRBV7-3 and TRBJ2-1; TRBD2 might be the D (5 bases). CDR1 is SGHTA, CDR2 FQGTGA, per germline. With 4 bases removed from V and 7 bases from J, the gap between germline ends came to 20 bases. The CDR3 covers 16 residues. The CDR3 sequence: CASSWGPGEHMNEQFF. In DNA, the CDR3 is TGTGCCAGCAGCTGGGGTCCTGGGGAGCACATGAATGAGCAGTTCTTC.